This TCR beta chain was recovered during a study of T-cell reconstitution after alpha-beta-depleted transplantation in children. The CDR3 extends over 18 amino acids. Losses at the gene ends were 0 bases for V and 7 bases for J; bases not matched to a gene: 11. CDR1 and CDR2 from the germline V gene are SGHTA and FQGTGA. This clonotype was counted a few times. Preparation of the TCRbeta library involved a method that used unique molecular identifiers. TCRdb itself ran the PCR reads through MiXCR, one entry per CDR3 protein. The sample holds about 830,000 distinct CDR3 sequences, 16% seen once. The starting material was PBMCs, mostly from graft donor cells, obtained 360 days after TCRalphabeta/CD19-depleted stem cell transplant. The chain uses TRBV7-3 and TRBJ2-1; the match to TRBD2 covers 11 bases. The origin of this receptor is a male patient aged 10-17 years who had a stem cell transplant for acute lymphoblastic leukemia, so the T cells may come from the graft donor. CDR3 sequence reads: CASSLTEAGTSGANEQFF. CDR3 DNA: TGTGCCAGCAGCTTAACAGAAGCGGGGACTAGCGGAGCAAATGAGCAGTTCTTC.